The 17 T cell receptor beta chains below all came from one sample that was sequenced in a study of blood T cell repertoires in COVID-19. Generated by immunoSEQ multiplex PCR, the TCRdb table keeps only in-frame clones and is missing some. The sample carries about 300,000 clones, around 82% recorded once. Sequencing input: peripheral blood. All receptors come from a woman aged 45 to 65 with acute or convalescent COVID-19.

V and J are TRBV11-2 and TRBJ1-1; D gene unclear. The germline V gene has CDR1 SGHAT and CDR2 FQNNGV. The length of the CDR3 is 13 residues. Trimming shortened V by 0 bases and J by 7 bases, and 9 bases separated the two germline ends. CDR3 region: CASSLDQAGEAFF. The CDR3 region has the DNA TGTGCCAGCAGCTTAGATCAGGCAGGTGAAGCTTTCTTT. Supplemented by reference TRBV11-2 and TRBJ1-1, the full variable domain reads EAGVAQSPRYKIIEKRQSVAFWCNPISGHATLYWYQQILGQGPKLLIQFQNNGVVDDSQLPKDRFSAERLKGVDSTLKIQPAKLEDSAVYLCASSLDQAGEAFFGQGTRLTVV.

The chain links TRBV5-4 to TRBJ1-2; perhaps TRBD1 as D (5 bases). V lost 3 bases to trimming and J lost 6 bases, with 27 bases between them. The CDR3 length is 18 residues. Germline V CDR1 and CDR2: SGHNT, YYREEE (reference sequence). The CDR3 DNA follows: TGTGCCAGCAGCTACGGAAGGGTGCAGGGTACCTCTGAGGATGGCTACACCTTC. This encodes CASSYGRVQGTSEDGYTF.

This chain links TRBV27 with TRBJ2-2; 7 bases match TRBD2. Germline CDR1 and CDR2: MNHEY and SMNVEV (reference sequence). CDR3 length: 15 residues. The V and J ends lost 5 bases and 4 bases, in that order; junction bases with no gene match: 7. The CDR3 nucleotides are TGTGCCAGCAGTGCAGGACTAGTAAGCACCGGGGAGCTGTTTTTT. Translated, it gives CASSAGLVSTGELFF.

The V gene is TRBV24-1, the J gene TRBJ2-2, with 7 bases that match TRBD1. Trimming removed 4 bases from V and 5 bases from J; junction bases left unmatched: 6. The CDR3 has 15 residues. Germline-derived CDR1 and CDR2 are KGHDR and SFDVKD. CDR3 region: CATSEHRGSTGELFF. CDR3 sequence (DNA): TGTGCCACCAGTGAACACAGGGGAAGTACCGGGGAGCTGTTTTTT.

The V gene is TRBV18, the J gene TRBJ2-2; D gene ambiguous. The V and J ends lost 3 bases and 6 bases respectively, with 8 bases between them. This CDR3 contains 13 residues. CDR1 and CDR2 (germline): KGHSH, LQKENI. The CDR3 region has the DNA TGTGCCAGCTCACCTTCCATTTCCGGGGAGCTGTTTTTT. Translated, it gives CASSPSISGELFF.

The V gene is TRBV27, the J gene TRBJ1-4; perhaps TRBD1 as D (6 bases). The V gene's germline CDR1 is MNHEY and CDR2 SMNVEV (reference sequence). The CDR3 runs 15 residues. Trimming took off 4 bases at V and 7 bases at J, with 16 bases between the two ends. The CDR3 loop is CASSSSQGRGEKLFF. CDR3 sequence (DNA): TGTGCCAGCAGTTCTTCCCAGGGCAGGGGTGAAAAACTGTTTTTT.

This chain connects TRBV18 to TRBJ2-5; a weak D match, TRBD2 (6 bases). Germline V lookup: CDR1 KGHSH, CDR2 LQKENI. Trimming took off 0 bases at V and 1 base at J, with 12 bases between the two ends. The CDR3 contains 16 residues. CDR3: CASSPPGQGLQETQYF. DNA for the CDR3: TGTGCCAGCTCACCACCGGGTCAGGGACTCCAAGAGACCCAGTACTTC.

The rearrangement uses TRBV5-6 and TRBJ2-1, with 8 bases lining up with TRBD1. The ends lost 3 bases at V and 7 bases at J; junction bases unmatched: 6. This CDR3 region has 14 residues. Germline CDR1 reads SGHDT; CDR2 reads YYEEEE. This CDR3 reads CASSWGDRGNEQFF. CDR3 nucleotides: TGTGCCAGCAGCTGGGGTGACAGGGGTAATGAGCAGTTCTTC. Looking up the rest from reference TRBV5-6 and TRBJ2-1 gives the full variable domain: DAGVTQSPTHLIKTRGQQVTLRCSPKSGHDTVSWYQQALGQGPQFIFQYYEEEERQRGNFPDRFSGHQFPNYSSELNVNALLLGDSALYLCASSWGDRGNEQFFGPGTRLTVL.

This clone occurred once. V and J are TRBV5-1 and TRBJ1-1; 7 positions match TRBD1. Trimming at V came to 0 bases and at J to 4 bases, leaving 6 bases not matched to a gene. CDR3 length: 15 amino acids. Germline assignment: CDR1 SGHRS and CDR2 YFSETQ. CDR3 nucleotide sequence: TGCGCCAGCAGCTTGGCCATAGGGGGCGGCACTGAAGCTTTCTTT. Translating it yields CASSLAIGGGTEAFF. The full variable domain, in which reference TRBV5-1 and TRBJ1-1 provide the parts outside the CDR3, is KAGVTQTPRYLIKTRGQQVTLSCSPISGHRSVSWYQQTPGQGLQFLFEYFSETQRNKGNFPGRFSGRQFSNSRSEMNVSTLELGDSALYLCASSLAIGGGTEAFFGQGTRLTVV.

The chain combines TRBV6-5 with TRBJ1-1; TRBD1 aligns across 7 bases. The V gene's germline CDR1 is MNHEY and CDR2 SVGAGI. The length of the CDR3 is 12 residues. Trimming at V came to 8 bases and at J to 6 bases, leaving 6 bases not matched to a gene. The CDR3 DNA sequence: TGTGCCAGCGAAGACAGGGAGGCTGAAGCTTTCTTT. Translating gives CASEDREAEAFF.

The J gene is TRBJ2-3, the V gene TRBV3-1 (or the pseudogene TRBV3-2), with 7 bases identical to TRBD2. CDR3 length equals 16 residues. The J segment lost 1 base and the V segment lost 3 bases, leaving 7 bases of the junction unmatched. Germline CDR1 reads LGHDT; CDR2 reads YNNKEL (reference sequence). In nucleotides, the CDR3 is TGTGCCAGCAGCCATAGTGTACTAGCGCGCACAGATACGCAGTATTTT. Its protein product is CASSHSVLARTDTQYF.

The V gene is TRBV30, the J gene TRBJ2-5; possible D gene TRBD2, 6 bases. The CDR3 sequence is 11 residues long. Germline values: CDR1 GTSNPN, CDR2 SVGIG (reference sequence). The V and J ends lost 8 bases and 5 bases respectively, with 12 bases between them. The CDR3 DNA reads as TGTGCCCTGGGGGGAGTTGAGACCCAGTACTTC. It encodes CALGGVETQYF.

This clone was observed once. The rearrangement uses TRBV30 and TRBJ1-3; no clear D. The CDR3 consists of 15 residues. Germline V gene data show CDR1 as GTSNPN and CDR2 as SVGIG (reference sequence). The V end lost 3 bases, the J end lost 4 bases, and 16 bases lay between the germline ends. The CDR3 DNA follows: TGTGCCTGGAGAGATTTCGGGAAGTTAGGAAACACCATATATTTT. Translating it yields CAWRDFGKLGNTIYF.

This clone was counted a few times. The J gene is TRBJ2-5, the V gene TRBV3-1 (or the pseudogene TRBV3-2), with 7 bases matching TRBD2. Per the germline V gene, CDR1 is LGHDT and CDR2 is YNNKEL (reference sequence). This CDR3 is built from 16 residues. V was clipped by 5 bases and J by 0 bases; unmatched bases: 9. The CDR3 DNA sequence: TGTGCCAGCAGCTCCAAGACTAGCAGGTACCAAGAGACCCAGTACTTC. Its protein product is CASSSKTSRYQETQYF.

V and J are TRBV30 and TRBJ1-3; D uncertain. Germline V CDR1 and CDR2: GTSNPN, SVGIG (reference sequence). This CDR3 has 15 amino acids. V was cut by 5 bases and J by 0 bases, with 14 bases left in between. The CDR3 reads CAWAGVGSSGNTIYF. The CDR3 DNA sequence: TGTGCCTGGGCCGGGGTGGGGAGCTCTGGAAACACCATATATTTT.

J is TRBJ2-4 and V is TRBV4-3, with 10 bases matching TRBD2. Germline V gene data show CDR1 as LGHNA and CDR2 as YSLEER. The CDR3 is 19 residues long. The ends lost 3 bases at V and 0 bases at J; junction bases unmatched: 11. The CDR3 region is CASSQGDTGLAVAKNIQYF. The CDR3, as DNA: TGCGCCAGCAGCCAGGGGGACACAGGACTAGCGGTAGCCAAAAACATTCAGTACTTC.

This clone was counted many times. The chain combines TRBV30 with TRBJ2-5, with 7 nucleotides matching TRBD2. The CDR3 sequence is 13 residues long. Per the germline V gene, CDR1 is GTSNPN and CDR2 is SVGIG (reference sequence). V gave up 4 bases and J gave up 6 bases; unmatched junction bases: 8. The CDR3 protein is CAWTSGSSKTQYF. CDR3 in DNA: TGTGCCTGGACTAGCGGATCCTCAAAGACCCAGTACTTC.